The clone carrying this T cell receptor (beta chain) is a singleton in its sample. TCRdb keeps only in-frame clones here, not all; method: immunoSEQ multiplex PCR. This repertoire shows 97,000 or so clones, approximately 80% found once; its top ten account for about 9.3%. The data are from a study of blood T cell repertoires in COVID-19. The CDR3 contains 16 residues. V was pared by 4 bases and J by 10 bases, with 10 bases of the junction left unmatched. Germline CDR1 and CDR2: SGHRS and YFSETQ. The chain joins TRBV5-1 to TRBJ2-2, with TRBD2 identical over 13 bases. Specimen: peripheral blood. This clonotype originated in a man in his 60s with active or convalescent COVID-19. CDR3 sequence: CASSTGLAGVRVELFF. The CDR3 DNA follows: TGCGCCAGCAGCACAGGACTAGCGGGAGTGCGTGTGGAGCTGTTTTTT.